These 13 T cell receptor beta chains were all obtained from the same sample, sequenced in a study of T cells in Graves' hyperthyroidism and ophthalmopathy. Regions amplified from RNA transcripts were the TCR beta CDR3 regions. Primed by the HTBI set, a first-round RT-PCR was run on the TCR CDR3. In TCRdb, the multiplex PCR reads were re-called with MiXCR into one record per CDR3 protein. The sample shows over 500,000 distinct CDR3 sequences, 14% of them seen only once. The specimen was blood. All receptors come from a woman in her thirties or forties with Graves' hyperthyroidism.

V and J are TRBV10-3 and TRBJ2-2; 7 positions agree with TRBD1. The CDR3 has 13 residues. Germline CDR1 reads ENHRY; CDR2 reads SYGVKD. The V segment lost 10 bases and the J segment 2 bases; nucleotides outside the gene matches: 4. The CDR3 is CASTGANTGELFF. The CDR3 nucleotides are TGTGCCAGTACAGGGGCTAACACCGGGGAGCTGTTTTTT.

This clonotype has at least ten counts. The rearrangement uses TRBV2 and TRBJ2-7, with D hard to call. Between the trimmed V and J ends, which lost 4 bases and 2 bases, there was a span of 6 bases. The CDR3 runs 12 residues. Germline V CDR1 and CDR2: SNHLY, FYNNEI. The CDR3 DNA is TGTGCCAGCAGTGTTTTGGCCTACGAGCAGTACTTC. Protein: CASSVLAYEQYF.

This clonotype was observed at least ten times. V gene TRBV7-2 combines with J gene TRBJ2-2; 7 bases are shared with TRBD2. J was trimmed by 4 bases and V by 6 bases; bases with no gene match: 17. CDR3 size: 18 residues. CDR1 SGHTA and CDR2 FQGNSA come from the germline V gene. CDR3 DNA sequence: TGTGCCAGCAGGGCGACCTCTAGCGGAACTCTTCTCACCGGGGAGCTGTTTTTT. Translation: CASRATSSGTLLTGELFF.

This clonotype was counted ten times or more. This sequence joins TRBV5-1 and TRBJ2-7, with 7 positions matching TRBD2. V shed 2 bases, J shed 7 bases, and the junction held 6 bases outside the gene matches. This CDR3 has 13 residues. The germline CDR1 and CDR2 sequences are SGHRS and YFSETQ. The CDR3: CASSFSSGWEQYF. As DNA, the CDR3 is TGCGCCAGCAGCTTCTCTAGCGGTTGGGAGCAGTACTTC. Drawing the rest from reference TRBV5-1 and TRBJ2-7, the complete variable domain is KAGVTQTPRYLIKTRGQQVTLSCSPISGHRSVSWYQQTPGQGLQFLFEYFSETQRNKGNFPGRFSGRQFSNSRSEMNVSTLELGDSALYLCASSFSSGWEQYFGPGTRLTVT.

Many counts were recorded for this clonotype. The V call is TRBV27, the J call TRBJ2-7; tentatively, D is TRBD1 (5 bases). Trimming stripped 3 bases from V and 0 bases from J, with 21 bases between. Per the germline V gene, CDR1 is MNHEY and CDR2 is SMNVEV (reference sequence). This CDR3 comprises 18 residues. This chain's CDR3 is CASSFPRFRVSSSYEQYF. CDR3 nucleotides: TGTGCCAGCAGTTTCCCCCGATTCAGGGTATCGAGCTCCTACGAGCAGTACTTC.

The rearrangement links TRBV28 to TRBJ1-5; 11 bases are shared with TRBD1. This CDR3 is 16 amino acids long. Germline values: CDR1 MDHEN, CDR2 SYDVKM. J lost 3 bases, V lost 2 bases, and 3 bases had no gene match. The CDR3 bases are TGTGCCAGCAGTTTAGGACAGGGGGCAATCAATCAGCCCCAGCATTTT. The encoded protein is CASSLGQGAINQPQHF.

The chain carries TRBV7-6 and TRBJ2-5; TRBD2 aligns across 8 bases. Trimming removed 0 bases from V and 5 bases from J; junction bases left unmatched: 8. Germline assignment: CDR1 SGHVS and CDR2 FNYEAQ. This CDR3 contains 16 residues. CDR3 bases: TGTGCCAGCAGCTTAGCGTTGCGGGAGGTCGAGGAGACCCAGTACTTC. Its protein is CASSLALREVEETQYF.

As regards this clonotype: Being one base from a much bigger clone, this may be a read error. The gene calls are TRBV2 and TRBJ2-1; D not resolved. This CDR3 comprises 11 residues. The germline CDR1 and CDR2 sequences are SNHLY and FYNNEI. The CDR3 nucleotides read TGTGCCAGCAGTACCCTCAATAAGCAGTTCTTC. Protein sequence: CASSTLNKQFF.

The rearrangement links TRBV6-2 or TRBV6-3 to TRBJ2-3; perhaps TRBD2 as D (5 bases). The germline V gene encodes CDR1 MNHEY and CDR2 SVGEGT. V lost 7 bases, J lost 4 bases, and 15 bases lay in between. The CDR3 has 14 residues. The CDR3 coding sequence is TGTGCCAGCAACCCGAGGACTCCTTCAGATACGCAGTATTTT. Its translation: CASNPRTPSDTQYF.

This clonotype showed up many times. CDR3 residues: CASRPTGRWRSTDTQYF. Written as DNA, the CDR3 is TGTGCCAGCAGACCGACAGGTCGATGGAGGTCCACAGATACGCAGTATTTT. The chain combines TRBV7-2 with TRBJ2-3; D might be TRBD1 (6 bases). Per the germline V gene, CDR1 is SGHTA and CDR2 is FQGNSA. V was trimmed by 6 bases and J by 2 bases, leaving 21 bases between them. The CDR3 has 17 amino acids.

This clonotype was seen at least ten times. V and J are TRBV12-3 or TRBV12-4 and TRBJ2-3, with D perhaps matching TRBD2 (5 bases). This CDR3 spans 15 amino acids. V gave up 3 bases and J gave up 2 bases, with 12 bases separating them. CDR3 in amino acids: CASSFAGLSTDTQYF. The CDR3 region has the DNA TGTGCCAGCAGTTTTGCTGGACTTTCCACAGATACGCAGTATTTT.

This chain uses TRBV9 with TRBJ2-7, with 7 bases matching TRBD1. The CDR3 has 15 residues. Per germline, CDR1 SGDLS and CDR2 YYNGEE. With V trimmed by 3 bases and J by 5 bases, 11 bases remained unmatched. The CDR3 is CASSAADRPGDEQYF. In DNA form, the CDR3 reads TGTGCCAGCAGCGCGGCGGACAGGCCAGGGGACGAGCAGTACTTC.

The rearrangement links TRBV27 to TRBJ2-7; TRBD2 matches 7 bases. Germline CDR1 reads MNHEY; CDR2 reads SMNVEV (reference sequence). With 9 bases clipped from V and 3 bases from J, the junction kept 5 bases outside the gene matches. The CDR3 contains 12 residues. The CDR3 nucleotides are TGTGCCAGTGCAGCGGGGAACTACGAGCAGTACTTC. Encoded protein: CASAAGNYEQYF.